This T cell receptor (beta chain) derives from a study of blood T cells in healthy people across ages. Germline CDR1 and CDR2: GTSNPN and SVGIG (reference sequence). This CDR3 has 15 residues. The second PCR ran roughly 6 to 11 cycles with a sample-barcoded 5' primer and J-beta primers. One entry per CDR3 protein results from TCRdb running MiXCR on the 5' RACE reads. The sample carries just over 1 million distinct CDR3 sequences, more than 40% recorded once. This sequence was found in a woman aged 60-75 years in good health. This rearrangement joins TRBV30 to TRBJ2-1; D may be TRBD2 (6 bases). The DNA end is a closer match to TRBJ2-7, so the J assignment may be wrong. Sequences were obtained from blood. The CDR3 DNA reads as TGTGCCTGGAGTGTAGGGGACTTCTCCTACAATGAGCAGTACTTC. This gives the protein CAWSVGDFSYNEQYF.